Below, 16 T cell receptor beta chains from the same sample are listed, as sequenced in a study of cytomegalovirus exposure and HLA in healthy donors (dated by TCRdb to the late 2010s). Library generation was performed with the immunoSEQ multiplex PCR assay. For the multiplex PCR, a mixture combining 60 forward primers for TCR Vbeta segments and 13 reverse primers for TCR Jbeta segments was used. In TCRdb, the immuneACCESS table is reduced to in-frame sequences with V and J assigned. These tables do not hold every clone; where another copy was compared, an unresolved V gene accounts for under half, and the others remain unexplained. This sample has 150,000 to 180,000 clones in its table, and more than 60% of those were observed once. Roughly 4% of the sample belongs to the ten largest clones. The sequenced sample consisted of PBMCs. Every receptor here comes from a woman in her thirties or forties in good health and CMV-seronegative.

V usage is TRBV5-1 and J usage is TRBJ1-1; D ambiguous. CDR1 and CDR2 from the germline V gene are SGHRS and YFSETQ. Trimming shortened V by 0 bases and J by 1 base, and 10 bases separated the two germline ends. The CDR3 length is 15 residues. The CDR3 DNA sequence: TGCGCCAGCAGCTTGGGGGCAGGTCAGAACACTGAAGCTTTCTTT. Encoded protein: CASSLGAGQNTEAFF.

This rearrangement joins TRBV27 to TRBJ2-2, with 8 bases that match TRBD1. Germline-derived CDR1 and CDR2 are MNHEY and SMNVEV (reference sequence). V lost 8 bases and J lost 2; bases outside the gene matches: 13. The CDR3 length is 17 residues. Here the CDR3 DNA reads TGTGCCAGCTCTACCCCGGACAGGGAGGTTAACACCGGGGAGCTGTTTTTT. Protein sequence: CASSTPDREVNTGELFF.

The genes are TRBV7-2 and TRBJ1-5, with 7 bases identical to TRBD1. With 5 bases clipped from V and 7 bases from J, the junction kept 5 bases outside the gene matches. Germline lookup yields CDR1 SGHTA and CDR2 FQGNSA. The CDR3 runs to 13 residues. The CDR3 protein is CASSLTGDQPQHF. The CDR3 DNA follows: TGTGCCAGCAGCCTCACAGGGGACCAGCCCCAGCATTTT.

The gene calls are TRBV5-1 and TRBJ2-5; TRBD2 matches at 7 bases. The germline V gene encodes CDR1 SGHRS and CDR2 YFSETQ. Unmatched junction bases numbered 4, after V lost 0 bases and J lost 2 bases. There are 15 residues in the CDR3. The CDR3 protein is CASSLEAGPQETQYF. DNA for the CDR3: TGCGCCAGCAGCTTGGAAGCGGGGCCGCAAGAGACCCAGTACTTC. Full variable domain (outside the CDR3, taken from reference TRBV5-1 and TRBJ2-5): KAGVTQTPRYLIKTRGQQVTLSCSPISGHRSVSWYQQTPGQGLQFLFEYFSETQRNKGNFPGRFSGRQFSNSRSEMNVSTLELGDSALYLCASSLEAGPQETQYFGPGTRLLVL.

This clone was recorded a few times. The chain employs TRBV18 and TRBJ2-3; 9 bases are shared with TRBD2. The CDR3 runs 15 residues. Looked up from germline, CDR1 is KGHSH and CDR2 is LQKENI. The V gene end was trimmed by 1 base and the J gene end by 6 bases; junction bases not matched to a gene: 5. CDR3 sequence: CASSPLAGVADTQYF. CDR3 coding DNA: TGTGCCAGCTCACCACTAGCGGGGGTGGCTGATACGCAGTATTTT.

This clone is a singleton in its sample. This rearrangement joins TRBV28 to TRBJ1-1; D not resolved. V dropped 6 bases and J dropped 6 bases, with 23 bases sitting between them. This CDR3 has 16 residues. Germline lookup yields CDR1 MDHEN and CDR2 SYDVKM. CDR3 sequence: CASSPANVVGLAEAFF. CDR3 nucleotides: TGTGCCAGCAGCCCAGCCAACGTAGTTGGCCTAGCTGAAGCTTTCTTT.

The CDR3 DNA sequence: TGTGCCAGCAGCTTTTACGCAGGAGGCTACACCTTC. It yields the protein CASSFYAGGYTF. The V call is TRBV5-6, the J call TRBJ1-2; D uncertain. The CDR3 totals 12 residues. Germline V gene sequence: CDR1 SGHDT, CDR2 YYEEEE. Trimming removed 2 bases from V and 8 bases from J, with 10 bases in between.

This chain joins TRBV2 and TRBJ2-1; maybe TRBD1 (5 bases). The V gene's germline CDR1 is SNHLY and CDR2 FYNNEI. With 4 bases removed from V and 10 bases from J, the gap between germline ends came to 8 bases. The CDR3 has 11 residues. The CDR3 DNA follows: TGTGCCAGCAGTGTTAAGGGGGAGCAGTTCTTC. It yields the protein CASSVKGEQFF. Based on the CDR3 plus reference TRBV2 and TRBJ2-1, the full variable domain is EPEVTQTPSHQVTQMGQEVILRCVPISNHLYFYWYRQILGQKVEFLVSFYNNEISEKSEIFDDQFSVERPDGSNFTLKIRSTKLEDSAMYFCASSVKGEQFFGPGTRLTVL.

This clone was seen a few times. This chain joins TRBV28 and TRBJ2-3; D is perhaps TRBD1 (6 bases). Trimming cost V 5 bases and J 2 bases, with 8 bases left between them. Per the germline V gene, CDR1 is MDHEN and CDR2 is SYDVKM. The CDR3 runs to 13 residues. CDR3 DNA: TGTGCCAGCAGTGGACAGCCCACAGATACGCAGTATTTT. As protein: CASSGQPTDTQYF.

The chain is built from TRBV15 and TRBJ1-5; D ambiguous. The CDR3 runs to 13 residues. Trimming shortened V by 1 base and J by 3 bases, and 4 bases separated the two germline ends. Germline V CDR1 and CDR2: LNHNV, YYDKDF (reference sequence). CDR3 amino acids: CATSRALNQPQHF. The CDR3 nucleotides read TGTGCCACCAGCAGAGCACTCAATCAGCCCCAGCATTTT.

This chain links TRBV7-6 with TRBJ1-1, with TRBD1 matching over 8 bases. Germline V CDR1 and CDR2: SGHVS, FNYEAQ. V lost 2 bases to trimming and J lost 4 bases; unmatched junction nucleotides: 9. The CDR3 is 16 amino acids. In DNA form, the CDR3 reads TGTGCCAGCAGCTTAACCCGGACAGGGATGGGCACTGAAGCTTTCTTT. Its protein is CASSLTRTGMGTEAFF. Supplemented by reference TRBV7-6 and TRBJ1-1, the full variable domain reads GAGVSQSPRYKVTKRGQDVALRCDPISGHVSLYWYRQALGQGPEFLTYFNYEAQQDKSGLPNDRFSAERPEGSISTLTIQRTEQRDSAMYRCASSLTRTGMGTEAFFGQGTRLTVV.

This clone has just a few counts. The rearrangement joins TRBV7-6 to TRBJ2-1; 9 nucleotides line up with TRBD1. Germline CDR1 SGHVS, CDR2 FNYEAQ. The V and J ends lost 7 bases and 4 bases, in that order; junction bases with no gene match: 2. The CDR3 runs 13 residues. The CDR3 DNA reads TGTGCCAGCACACAGGGGGCTTACAATGAGCAGTTCTTC. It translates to CASTQGAYNEQFF.

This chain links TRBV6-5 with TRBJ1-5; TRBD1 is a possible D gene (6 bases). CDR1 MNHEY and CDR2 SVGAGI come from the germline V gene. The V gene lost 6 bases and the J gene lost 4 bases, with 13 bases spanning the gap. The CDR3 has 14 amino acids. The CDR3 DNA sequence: TGTGCCAGCAGGGACACAGGGAGTAATCAGCCCCAGCATTTT. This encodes CASRDTGSNQPQHF.

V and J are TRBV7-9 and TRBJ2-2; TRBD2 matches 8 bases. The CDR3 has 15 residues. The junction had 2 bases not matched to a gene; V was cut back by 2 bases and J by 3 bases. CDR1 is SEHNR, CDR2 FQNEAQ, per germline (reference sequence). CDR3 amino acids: CASSLRGGDTGELFF. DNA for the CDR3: TGTGCCAGCAGCTTACGGGGGGGCGACACCGGGGAGCTGTTTTTT.

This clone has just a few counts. The CDR3 DNA reads as TGCGCCAGCAGCTTGGAGGGGACAGTGTCCTACGAGCAGTACTTC. It translates to CASSLEGTVSYEQYF. The chain carries TRBV5-1 and TRBJ2-7, with TRBD1 matching over 7 bases. Germline assignment: CDR1 SGHRS and CDR2 YFSETQ. CDR3 length equals 15 residues. Unmatched junction bases numbered 4, after V lost 0 bases and J lost 1 base.

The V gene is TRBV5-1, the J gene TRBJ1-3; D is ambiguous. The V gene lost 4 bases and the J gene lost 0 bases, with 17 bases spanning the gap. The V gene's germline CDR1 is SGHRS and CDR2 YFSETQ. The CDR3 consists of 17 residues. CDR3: CASSPRGDSLSGNTIYF. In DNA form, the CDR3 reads TGCGCCAGCAGCCCCCGCGGGGATAGTCTCTCTGGAAACACCATATATTTT.